These 12 T cell receptor beta chains share one sample of origin, sequenced in a study of blood T cell repertoires in COVID-19. Profiled with immunoSEQ multiplex PCR; TCRdb holds only in-frame clones, not every one. The table records fewer than 200,000 clones, 80% to 90% of them present only once. Sequences were obtained from PBMCs or T cells enriched from blood (not recorded which). All receptors come from a woman aged 45-65 years in a cohort exposed to, infected with or recovered from COVID-19 (not recorded which).

The chain combines TRBV29-1 with TRBJ2-7, with a tentative D call TRBD1 (5 bases). The CDR3 totals 12 residues. Germline V gives CDR1 SQVTM, CDR2 ANQGSEA. With 4 bases removed from V and 3 bases from J, the gap between germline ends came to 10 bases. The CDR3 sequence is CSVGQSNYEQYF. Here the CDR3 DNA reads TGCAGCGTTGGACAGAGCAACTACGAGCAGTACTTC.

This clone has a handful of counts. The chain couples TRBV7-2 to TRBJ1-2; D gene uncertain. This CDR3 is 14 amino acids long. CDR1 and CDR2 from the germline V gene are SGHTA and FQGNSA. V lost 5 bases, J lost 8 bases, and 18 bases lay in between. The CDR3 sequence is CASSASTTGWGYTF. The CDR3 nucleotides read TGTGCCAGCAGCGCAAGCACTACCGGCTGGGGCTACACCTTC.

This clone has a handful of counts. The J gene is TRBJ2-3, the V gene TRBV7-9; D may be TRBD1 (6 bases). This CDR3 has 15 amino acids. Per the germline V gene, CDR1 is SEHNR and CDR2 is FQNEAQ (reference sequence). V lost 0 bases to trimming and J lost 1 base, with 8 bases between them. CDR3 sequence: CASSLAKGGTDTQYF. As DNA, the CDR3 is TGTGCCAGCAGCTTAGCGAAGGGGGGCACAGATACGCAGTATTTT.

This clone was counted a few times. The chain is built from TRBV9 and TRBJ2-1; 15 bases align to TRBD2. J was trimmed by 2 bases and V by 0 bases; bases with no gene match: 12. Germline assignment: CDR1 SGDLS and CDR2 YYNGEE. This CDR3 region has 21 residues. CDR3 amino acids: CASSVGSRRTSGGAAYNEQFF. The CDR3 region has the DNA TGTGCCAGCAGCGTAGGGTCCCGTCGGACTAGCGGGGGGGCAGCCTACAATGAGCAGTTCTTC.

This chain uses TRBV28 with TRBJ2-7; possible D gene TRBD1, 5 bases. The CDR3 extends over 12 amino acids. V dropped 4 bases and J dropped 4 bases, with 8 bases sitting between them. Germline assignment: CDR1 MDHEN and CDR2 SYDVKM. Here the CDR3 reads CASSSTEYEQYF. CDR3 nucleotides: TGTGCCAGCAGTTCGACAGAGTACGAGCAGTACTTC.

The V and J genes are TRBV4-2 and TRBJ1-6; 10 bases are a match to TRBD1. Unmatched junction bases numbered 6, after V lost 1 base and J lost 9 bases. The germline V gene encodes CDR1 LGHNA and CDR2 YNFKEQ. CDR3 length: 16 residues. This chain's CDR3 is CASSQAVGTGVSPLHF. The CDR3 DNA reads as TGTGCCAGCAGCCAAGCGGTAGGGACAGGGGTTTCACCCCTCCACTTT.

This chain joins TRBV14 and TRBJ1-2; 7 bases fit TRBD1. The ends lost 4 bases at V and 8 bases at J; junction bases unmatched: 7. Germline V gene sequence: CDR1 SGHDN, CDR2 FVKESK. The CDR3 totals 13 residues. CDR3 coding DNA: TGTGCCAGCAGCCCCCGACAGGGTACGGGCTACACCTTC. Translation: CASSPRQGTGYTF. Full variable domain (remainder filled in from reference TRBV14 and TRBJ1-2): EAGVTQFPSHSVIEKGQTVTLRCDPISGHDNLYWYRRVMGKEIKFLLHFVKESKQDESGMPNNRFLAERTGGTYSTLKVQPAELEDSGVYFCASSPRQGTGYTFGSGTRLTVV.

The table lists this clone with a count of one. The V and J genes are TRBV5-1 and TRBJ2-7, with a tentative D call TRBD1 (6 bases). Germline CDR1 SGHRS, CDR2 YFSETQ. The CDR3 runs 17 residues. Trimming cost V 2 bases and J 0 bases, with 18 bases left between them. The CDR3 DNA follows: TGCGCCAGCAGCTTACCGGAGAGGACAGCTAGCTCCTACGAGCAGTACTTC. Its translation is CASSLPERTASSYEQYF.

This chain connects TRBV12-2 to TRBJ2-2; the table names TRBD1, a call not compared with the DNA. TRBV12-2 is a known pseudogene. This CDR3 is built from 16 residues. The CDR3 is CASRFPGQGAVGELFF. The CDR3 DNA reads TGTGCAAGTCGCTTCCCGGGACAGGGGGCAGTGGGGGAACTGTTTTTT.

This chain connects TRBV20-1 to TRBJ1-6; D is uncertain. Germline CDR1 DFQATT, CDR2 SNEGSKA (reference sequence). CDR3 length equals 16 residues. V gave up 3 bases and J gave up 3 bases, with 15 bases separating them. CDR3 coding DNA: TGCAGTGCTAGTTTTGGAGGGTTTGGCTATAATTCACCCCTCCACTTT. Its translation: CSASFGGFGYNSPLHF.

The gene calls are TRBV6-5 and TRBJ2-1, with 7 bases matching TRBD2. This CDR3 has 15 amino acids. V lost 6 bases and J lost 0; bases outside the gene matches: 5. In germline, CDR1 is MNHEY, CDR2 SVGAGI. CDR3: CASSIRGSSYNEQFF. In DNA form, the CDR3 reads TGTGCCAGCAGCATCCGCGGGAGCTCCTACAATGAGCAGTTCTTC.

The chain recombines TRBV10-2 with TRBJ1-5; D perhaps matches TRBD1 (5 bases). V was pared by 5 bases and J by 2 bases, with 13 bases between. Per germline, CDR1 WSHSY and CDR2 SAAADI. The CDR3 has 15 amino acids. The CDR3: CASSPDSLGNQPQHF. The CDR3 DNA sequence: TGCGCCAGCAGTCCCGACAGTCTCGGCAATCAGCCCCAGCATTTT.